The 21 T cell receptor beta chains listed next were all sequenced from one sample in a study of regulatory T cells in long-lasting Graves disease. Time point described: persistent/refractory GD, antithyroid drugs over 5 years with positive TRAb. Researchers made the TCR library from RNA that was extracted from PBMCs. Construction of TCR beta libraries relied on iRepertoire HTBI primers and on Arm-PCR targeting CDR3 regions. TCRdb fed the multiplex PCR reads into MiXCR, producing one record per CDR3 protein. Among approximately 350,000 distinct CDR3 sequences listed, roughly 23% were seen once. The sequencing used peripheral blood mononuclear cells (PBMCs), collected when the disease was refractory, from a patient treated with antithyroid drugs. All receptors come from a woman in her thirties or forties with Graves disease.

The sample holds a few counts of this clonotype. The V call is TRBV11-2, the J call TRBJ2-7, with a tentative D call TRBD2 (5 bases). Trimming removed 2 bases from V and 7 bases from J, with 12 bases in between. The CDR3 consists of 13 residues. Germline-derived CDR1 and CDR2 are SGHAT and FQNNGV. The CDR3 nucleotides read TGTGCCAGCAGCTTAATACGGCAGCGGGAGCAGTACTTC. Translation: CASSLIRQREQYF.

This clonotype was detected ten times or more. The rearrangement joins TRBV28 to TRBJ1-6, with 8 bases identical to TRBD1. V gave up 7 bases and J gave up 6 bases; unmatched junction bases: 8. CDR1 MDHEN and CDR2 SYDVKM come from the germline V gene. The CDR3 length is 15 residues. The CDR3 region is CASNPSDRVNSPLHF. In nucleotides, the CDR3 is TGTGCCAGCAACCCTTCGGACAGGGTTAATTCACCCCTCCACTTT.

This clonotype was recorded a few times. The chain uses TRBV6-1 and TRBJ2-5; no clear D. V was pared by 4 bases and J by 3 bases, with 12 bases between. Germline V CDR1 and CDR2: MNHNS, SASEGT. The CDR3 extends over 14 amino acids. The CDR3 DNA follows: TGTGCCAGCAGTGTGATCGGGCGGAAAGAGACCCAGTACTTC. Translating gives CASSVIGRKETQYF.

This clonotype came up many times. The chain combines TRBV2 with TRBJ1-6; no reliable D call. The CDR3 contains 13 residues. The V gene lost 1 base and the J gene lost 10 bases, with 8 bases spanning the gap. In germline, CDR1 is SNHLY, CDR2 FYNNEI. The CDR3: CASSEERESPLHF. CDR3 coding DNA: TGTGCCAGCAGTGAAGAACGGGAATCACCCCTCCACTTT.

The gene calls are TRBV10-2 and TRBJ2-7; the match to TRBD1 covers 7 bases. CDR1 is WSHSY and CDR2 is SAAADI in the germline V gene. V dropped 10 bases and J dropped 1; count of bases not matched to a gene: 4. This CDR3 is 12 amino acids long. The CDR3 DNA reads TGCGCCACGAGGGGGCTTTCCTACGAGCAGTACTTC. This sequence encodes CATRGLSYEQYF.

In this sample, this clonotype turned up many times. This rearrangement joins TRBV6-1 to TRBJ1-2; no firm D call. V lost 3 bases and J lost 2, with 7 bases in between. CDR3 length: 13 residues. The V gene's germline CDR1 is MNHNS and CDR2 SASEGT. CDR3 loop: CASSDRLNYGYTF. The CDR3 region has the DNA TGTGCCAGCAGTGACCGTCTGAACTATGGCTACACCTTC.

J is TRBJ1-2 and V is TRBV24-1; no definite D call. V lost 4 bases and J 5 bases, leaving 7 bases between the germline ends. Germline-derived CDR1 and CDR2 are KGHDR and SFDVKD. This CDR3 region has 12 residues. In DNA form, the CDR3 reads TGTGCCACCAGTGAGCCAGGATATGGCTACACCTTC. Translation: CATSEPGYGYTF.

In this sample, this clonotype turned up a few times. The genes are TRBV5-8 and TRBJ1-5; tentatively, D is TRBD1 (5 bases). Deletions cut 7 bases from V and 6 bases from J, with 26 bases between. The CDR3 runs 17 residues. From germline, CDR1 is SGHTS and CDR2 YDEGEE. CDR3 sequence: CASLRFPGGDYTQPQHF. The CDR3 bases are TGTGCCAGCCTGCGATTTCCCGGGGGGGATTACACTCAGCCCCAGCATTTT.

This clonotype was counted only a few times. Possible read error: a much larger clone is one base away. No conserved phenylalanine or tryptophan ends this CDR3, so it is likely a read error. The genes are TRBV2 and TRBJ2-5, with a tentative D call TRBD2 (5 bases). V was shortened by 6 bases and J by 5 bases, with 13 bases between the two germline ends. CDR3 size: 13 residues. Germline V CDR1 and CDR2: SNHLY, FYNNEI. CDR3 coding DNA: TGTGCCAGCAGCGGCCTTAGGAGGGAGACCCAGTACTCC. Translation gives CASSGLRRETQYS.

At least ten counts were recorded for this clonotype. The chain links TRBV11-2 to TRBJ1-3; D is perhaps TRBD1 (6 bases). CDR1 and CDR2 from the germline V gene are SGHAT and FQNNGV. Between the trimmed V and J ends, which lost 0 bases and 2 bases, there was a span of 14 bases. The CDR3 runs 17 residues. CDR3 in amino acids: CASSLDFYRVTGNTIYF. CDR3 in DNA: TGTGCCAGCAGCTTAGATTTTTACAGGGTGACTGGAAACACCATATATTTT.

The chain combines TRBV5-4 with TRBJ2-5; 10 bases fit TRBD2. Trimming removed 4 bases from V and 1 base from J; junction bases left unmatched: 4. This CDR3 contains 15 residues. Germline CDR1 is SGHNT and CDR2 is YYREEE (reference sequence). CDR3 nucleotides: TGTGCCAGCAGCCTGGGACTAGCGAGCCAAGAGACCCAGTACTTC. It codes for CASSLGLASQETQYF. The full variable domain, in which reference TRBV5-4 and TRBJ2-5 provide the parts outside the CDR3, is ETGVTQSPTHLIKTRGQQVTLRCSSQSGHNTVSWYQQALGQGPQFIFQYYREEENGRGNFPPRFSGLQFPNYSSELNVNALELDDSALYLCASSLGLASQETQYFGPGTRLLVL.

This clonotype appeared many times. This chain links TRBV20-1 with TRBJ1-1, with D hard to call. The CDR3 extends over 13 amino acids. CDR1 is DFQATT and CDR2 is SNEGSKA in the germline V gene (reference sequence). The germline V and J ends were trimmed by 0 bases and 5 bases, with 10 bases remaining between them. The CDR3 bases are TGCAGTGCTAGAGACACCGTCATGACTGAAGCTTTCTTT. This translates into CSARDTVMTEAFF.

V usage is TRBV28 and J usage is TRBJ2-3; maybe TRBD1 (6 bases). Germline V gene sequence: CDR1 MDHEN, CDR2 SYDVKM. The CDR3 is made up of 14 amino acids. With 6 bases removed from V and 6 bases from J, the gap between germline ends came to 16 bases. The CDR3 sequence is CASRQTGFTDTQYF. The CDR3 nucleotides are TGTGCCAGCAGACAAACAGGGTTTACCGATACGCAGTATTTT.

This clonotype has a handful of counts. Being one base from a much bigger clone, this may be a read error. The V gene is TRBV28, the J gene TRBJ1-1; perhaps TRBD1 as D (5 bases). The CDR3 is 14 amino acids. V lost 2 bases to trimming and J lost 4 bases, with 11 bases between them. The germline V gene has CDR1 MDHEN and CDR2 SYDVKM. The CDR3 region is CASSLERGGTEAFF. CDR3 coding DNA: TGTGCCAGCAGTTTAGAACGGGGGGGCACTGAAGCTTTCTTT.

This clonotype was counted a few times. V is TRBV29-1 and J is TRBJ1-2, with D unclear. Germline V gives CDR1 SQVTM, CDR2 ANQGSEA. V shed 6 bases and J shed 0 bases, with 11 bases lying between them. The CDR3 contains 13 residues. DNA for the CDR3: TGCAGCGTGGGAGTAAGGGCTAACTATGGCTACACCTTC. This encodes CSVGVRANYGYTF. Using reference TRBV29-1 and TRBJ1-2 for the parts outside the CDR3, the full variable domain is SAVISQKPSRDICQRGTSLTIQCQVDSQVTMMFWYRQQPGQSLTLIATANQGSEATYESGFVIDKFPISRPNLTFSTLTVSNMSPEDSSIYLCSVGVRANYGYTFGSGTRLTVV.

This clonotype was detected many times. The chain employs TRBV20-1 and TRBJ1-1; D gene ambiguous. V shed 3 bases and J shed 0 bases, with 11 bases lying between them. This CDR3 region has 14 residues. Germline V gene data show CDR1 as DFQATT and CDR2 as SNEGSKA (reference sequence). CDR3: CSASSGNLNTEAFF. The CDR3 coding sequence is TGCAGTGCTAGCTCGGGAAACCTGAACACTGAAGCTTTCTTT.

This chain uses TRBV28 with TRBJ2-1; D tentatively fits TRBD1 or TRBD2 (5 bases each). The CDR3 has 16 residues. Germline values: CDR1 MDHEN, CDR2 SYDVKM. The V and J ends lost 8 bases and 8 bases respectively, with 25 bases between them. The CDR3 spells CASRGSPGLAKYEQFF. CDR3 bases: TGTGCCAGCCGCGGTTCCCCGGGGCTAGCTAAGTATGAGCAGTTCTTC.

There are a few counts of this clonotype. This chain links TRBV11-2 with TRBJ2-4; D may be TRBD2 (6 bases). V lost 0 bases to trimming and J lost 6 bases, with 18 bases between them. Germline V gene lookup returns CDR1 SGHAT and CDR2 FQNNGV. The CDR3 covers 17 residues. The DNA for the CDR3 is TGTGCCAGCAGCTTAGATGGGGCCTACAAGGAGGGAAACATTCAGTACTTC. It yields the protein CASSLDGAYKEGNIQYF.

This clonotype occurred many times. The chain is built from TRBV20-1 and TRBJ1-5, with D tentatively TRBD1 (6 bases). Looked up from germline, CDR1 is DFQATT and CDR2 is SNEGSKA (reference sequence). The germline V and J ends were trimmed by 3 bases and 6 bases, with 15 bases remaining between them. The CDR3 consists of 14 residues. The CDR3 sequence: CSASGSGESQPQHF. The DNA of the CDR3 is TGCAGTGCTAGTGGTTCAGGGGAAAGTCAGCCCCAGCATTTT.

The CDR3 DNA follows: TGTGCCAGCAGCTTGGAGCGGGTCAGCGGGGAGCTGTTTTTT. Translation gives CASSLERVSGELFF. The chain uses TRBV2 and TRBJ2-2; D might be TRBD2 (6 bases). CDR3 length equals 14 residues. V lost 6 bases and J 7 bases, leaving 15 bases between the germline ends. Germline V gene lookup returns CDR1 SNHLY and CDR2 FYNNEI. The variable domain in full, with the rest retrieved from reference TRBV2 and TRBJ2-2, is EPEVTQTPSHQVTQMGQEVILRCVPISNHLYFYWYRQILGQKVEFLVSFYNNEISEKSEIFDDQFSVERPDGSNFTLKIRSTKLEDSAMYFCASSLERVSGELFFGEGSRLTVL.

Ten or more counts support this clonotype. V gene TRBV27 combines with J gene TRBJ2-1, with TRBD1 matching over 8 bases. Per germline, CDR1 MNHEY and CDR2 SMNVEV (reference sequence). This CDR3 region has 15 residues. J gave up 8 bases and V 5 bases, and 11 bases lay outside the gene matches. In nucleotides, the CDR3 is TGTGCCAGCAGTAGAGGACAGGGTAGTAGGCATGAGCAGTTCTTC. It specifies CASSRGQGSRHEQFF.